What follows is one T cell receptor beta chain and its context. The CDR3 is 16 residues long. V was clipped by 7 bases and J by 3 bases; unmatched bases: 11. CDR1 SGHNT and CDR2 YYREEE come from the germline V gene (reference sequence). This sample was included in a study of blood T cell repertoires in COVID-19. At the level of the study: Sample material is recorded as cDNA or gDNA derived from T cells, B-cell-depleted T cells, or PBMCs.

The table came from immunoSEQ multiplex PCR; TCRdb's copy has only in-frame clones and leaves some out. The sample yields about 89,000 clones, approximately 90% seen once. The TCR sequence derives from a human donor with active COVID-19. The donor label of this sample is uncertain. The sequenced sample was peripheral blood. The chain joins TRBV5-4 to TRBJ2-1; 9 bases fit TRBD1. The DNA for the CDR3 is TGTGCCAGCTACGAGACCGGGACAGGGAGCTACAATGAGCAGTTCTTC. This gives the protein CASYETGTGSYNEQFF.